Shown below are 3 T cell receptor beta chains from a single sample sequenced in a study of blood T cell repertoires in COVID-19. Profiling relied on immunoSEQ multiplex PCR, and the TCRdb table lists in-frame clones only, not all of them. The sample lists roughly 190,000 clones, around nine tenths occurring once. Input material: peripheral blood. All receptors come from a man in his forties with active or convalescent COVID-19.

This chain joins TRBV7-2 and TRBJ2-7, with no clear D. Germline V lookup: CDR1 SGHTA, CDR2 FQGNSA. V dropped 3 bases and J dropped 6 bases, with 6 bases sitting between them. The CDR3 loop spans 11 amino acids. CDR3 in amino acids: CASSFRSEQYF. The CDR3 DNA is TGTGCCAGCAGCTTTAGGAGCGAGCAGTACTTC.

This clone was seen only once. The chain employs TRBV28 and TRBJ2-1, with a weak D call TRBD2 (5 bases). V was cut by 7 bases and J by 0 bases, with 13 bases left in between. Germline-derived CDR1 and CDR2 are MDHEN and SYDVKM. This CDR3 has 15 residues. The CDR3 DNA reads as TGTGCCAGCACCAGAGCGGAGATCTCCTACAATGAGCAGTTCTTC. Translation gives CASTRAEISYNEQFF. The full variable domain, with the rest looked up from reference TRBV28 and TRBJ2-1, is DVKVTQSSRYLVKRTGEKVFLECVQDMDHENMFWYRQDPGLGLRLIYFSYDVKMKEKGDIPEGYSVSREKKERFSLILESASTNQTSMYLCASTRAEISYNEQFFGPGTRLTVL.

The chain is built from TRBV6-5 and TRBJ1-6, with D hard to call. CDR3 length equals 14 residues. Per germline, CDR1 MNHEY and CDR2 SVGAGI. Trimming removed 9 bases at V and 8 bases at J, with 17 bases between. The CDR3 loop is CASQRGGKDSPLHF. The CDR3 coding sequence is TGTGCCAGTCAACGCGGCGGAAAGGATTCACCCCTCCACTTT.